These T cell receptor beta chains were read from a single sample in a study of cytomegalovirus exposure and HLA in healthy donors. Repertoires were generated with immunoSEQ multiplex PCR, while TCRdb's copy carries only in-frame clones and drops some. The data show approximately 130,000 clones, 75% to 85% seen once. The sequenced material came from PBMCs. Every receptor here comes from a woman aged 45-59 years in good health and CMV-seropositive. The CDR3 runs from the conserved cysteine through the conserved F or W. D genes are given only for firm matches. Rows may omit the clone size; those that give it use once, few, many or a size class.

J: TRBJ1-5; V: TRBV5-1; size: .; D: TRBD1; DNA: TGCGCCAGCAGCGGGGGACAGCTCGGGGAGCCCCAGCATTTT; CDR3: CASSGGQLGEPQHF
J: TRBJ2-1; V: TRBV9; size: .; D: .; DNA: TGTGCCAGCAGCGTAATGGGTACAGTTTACAATGAGCAGTTCTTC; CDR3: CASSVMGTVYNEQFF
J: TRBJ2-6; V: TRBV7-3; size: few; D: .; DNA: TGTGCCAGCAGCTTAAATCAGGCTGGCGGGGCCAACGTCCTGACTTTC; CDR3: CASSLNQAGGANVLTF
J: TRBJ1-2; V: TRBV6-5; size: few; D: .; DNA: TGTGCCAGCAGTTACTGGCGGGGGAGATTAGGCTACACCTTC; CDR3: CASSYWRGRLGYTF
J: TRBJ2-7; V: TRBV4-3; size: .; D: TRBD2; DNA: TGCGCCAGCAGCCAAGATAGGGCTAGCGGGGACGAGCAGTACTTC; CDR3: CASSQDRASGDEQYF
J: TRBJ2-1; V: TRBV12-5; size: .; D: .; DNA: TGTGCTAGTGGTGTCAGGAATGAGCAGTTCTTC; CDR3: CASGVRNEQFF
J: TRBJ2-1; V: TRBV18; size: .; D: TRBD2; DNA: TGTGCCAGCTCACCAAACGGGAGGGCCGGGGATGAGCAGTTCTTC; CDR3: CASSPNGRAGDEQFF
J: TRBJ2-1; V: TRBV15; size: once; D: TRBD2; DNA: TGTGCCACCAGCAGAGGGGGGGGGTACAATGAGCAGTTCTTC; CDR3: CATSRGGGYNEQFF
J: TRBJ1-1; V: TRBV19; size: .; D: TRBD1; DNA: TGTGCCAGTATTCCCCGGAGGGGACAGCAGAACACTGAAGCTTTCTTT; CDR3: CASIPRRGQQNTEAFF
J: TRBJ2-1; V: TRBV9; size: .; D: TRBD1; DNA: TGTGCCAGCAGCGTCCGGGACAGGGGTTTCAATGAGCAGTTCTTC; CDR3: CASSVRDRGFNEQFF
J: TRBJ1-1; V: TRBV25-1; size: .; D: .; DNA: TGTGCCAGCATGGAGTTCTTGAACACTGAAGCTTTCTTT; CDR3: CASMEFLNTEAFF
J: TRBJ1-4; V: TRBV4-2; size: .; D: .; DNA: TGTGCCAGCAGCCAAGATCGGCTGAGGGGAGGGGAAAAACTGTTTTTT; CDR3: CASSQDRLRGGEKLFF
J: TRBJ2-2; V: TRBV5-1; size: .; D: .; DNA: TGCGCCAGCAACGGGGGAAACACCGGGGAGCTGTTTTTT; CDR3: CASNGGNTGELFF
J: TRBJ1-2; V: TRBV5-1; size: .; D: .; DNA: TGCGCCAGCAGCTTACAGGGATTGGATGGCTACACCTTC; CDR3: CASSLQGLDGYTF
J: TRBJ2-7; V: TRBV11-3; size: .; D: TRBD2; DNA: TGTGCCAGCAGCCCCACTGGACTAGCCTACGAGCAGTACTTC; CDR3: CASSPTGLAYEQYF
J: TRBJ2-3; V: TRBV5-4; size: few; D: .; DNA: TGTGCCAGCAGCCCCCAGGGTCCAGATACGCAGTATTTT; CDR3: CASSPQGPDTQYF
J: TRBJ1-3; V: TRBV5-1; size: few; D: .; DNA: TGCGCCAGCAGGGAACAGGTCTCTGGAAACACCATATATTTT; CDR3: CASREQVSGNTIYF
J: TRBJ2-3; V: TRBV19; size: .; D: TRBD2; DNA: TGTGCCAGTAGTATCAGCGAGACTAGCGGATCTACAGATACGCAGTATTTT; CDR3: CASSISETSGSTDTQYF
J: TRBJ2-7; V: TRBV7-2; size: .; D: .; DNA: TGTGCCAGCAGCTCTGGACAGTCTCCCTACGAGCAGTACTTC; CDR3: CASSSGQSPYEQYF
J: TRBJ1-3; V: TRBV7-9; size: .; D: TRBD1; DNA: TGTGCCAGCAGCCGCAGGACAGGGGAGGACACCATATATTTT; CDR3: CASSRRTGEDTIYF
J: TRBJ1-3; V: TRBV14; size: .; D: TRBD1; DNA: TGTGCCAGCAGCCAAGGACAGGGGGCTGGAAACACCATATATTTT; CDR3: CASSQGQGAGNTIYF
J: TRBJ2-1; V: TRBV7-3; size: .; D: TRBD2; DNA: TGTGCCAGCAGCATGACTAGCGGATACTACAATGAGCAGTTCTTC; CDR3: CASSMTSGYYNEQFF
J: TRBJ2-3; V: TRBV7-2; size: .; D: TRBD2; DNA: TGTGCCAGCAGCCCAGGCGGGAGTGCAGATACGCAGTATTTT; CDR3: CASSPGGSADTQYF
J: TRBJ2-3; V: TRBV27; size: .; D: .; DNA: TGTGCCAGCAGTCCCCCAGGGCGGGATACGCAGTATTTT; CDR3: CASSPPGRDTQYF
J: TRBJ1-2; V: TRBV30; size: .; D: TRBD1; DNA: TGTGCCTGCATCCGGACAGGGAGGTATGGCTACACCTTC; CDR3: CACIRTGRYGYTF
J: TRBJ2-2; V: TRBV18; size: few; D: .; DNA: TGTGCCAGCTCAATAGGGGGAGTCAGCAGCACCGGGGAGCTGTTTTTT; CDR3: CASSIGGVSSTGELFF
J: TRBJ2-1; V: TRBV6-4; size: .; D: .; DNA: TGTGCCAGCAGTGACTCTAGGAGGGGTAATGAGCAGTTCTTC; CDR3: CASSDSRRGNEQFF
J: TRBJ2-7; V: TRBV5-6; size: .; D: TRBD2; DNA: TGTGCCAGCAGCCCATGGACTAGCGGACGCCACTCCTACGAGCAGTACTTC; CDR3: CASSPWTSGRHSYEQYF
J: TRBJ1-1; V: TRBV4-1; size: once; D: .; DNA: TGCGCCAGCAGCCAACAGGGAACTAACACTGAAGCTTTCTTT; CDR3: CASSQQGTNTEAFF
J: TRBJ1-5; V: TRBV28; size: few; D: TRBD1; DNA: TGTGCCAGCAGTTCCGGACAGGGTGGCAATCAGCCCCAGCATTTT; CDR3: CASSSGQGGNQPQHF
J: TRBJ2-2; V: TRBV7-7; size: .; D: .; DNA: TGTGCTAGCAGCCGCGGGACAGCGAACACCGGGGAGCTGTTTTTT; CDR3: CASSRGTANTGELFF
J: TRBJ1-1; V: TRBV4-2; size: .; D: .; DNA: TGTGCCAGCAGCCAAGAAATGCGGACAGCCAACACTGAAGCTTTCTTT; CDR3: CASSQEMRTANTEAFF
J: TRBJ1-2; V: TRBV9; size: .; D: TRBD1; DNA: TGTGCCAGCAGCGGGACAGGGAACTATGGCTACACCTTC; CDR3: CASSGTGNYGYTF
J: TRBJ2-7; V: TRBV7-9; size: .; D: .; DNA: TGTGCCAGCAGCTTAGCGGGAGCAGTGCAGTACTTC; CDR3: CASSLAGAVQYF
J: TRBJ2-7; V: TRBV21-1; size: .; D: .; DNA: TGTGCCAGCAGCCCCCTACCCGGGACAGTCGACCTTAACACCCTCTCCTACGAGCAGTACTTC; CDR3: CASSPLPGTVDLNTLSYEQYF
J: TRBJ1-2; V: TRBV5-5; size: .; D: .; DNA: TGTGCCAGCAGCGGGGGGACGGGTCTCTATGGCTACACCTTC; CDR3: CASSGGTGLYGYTF